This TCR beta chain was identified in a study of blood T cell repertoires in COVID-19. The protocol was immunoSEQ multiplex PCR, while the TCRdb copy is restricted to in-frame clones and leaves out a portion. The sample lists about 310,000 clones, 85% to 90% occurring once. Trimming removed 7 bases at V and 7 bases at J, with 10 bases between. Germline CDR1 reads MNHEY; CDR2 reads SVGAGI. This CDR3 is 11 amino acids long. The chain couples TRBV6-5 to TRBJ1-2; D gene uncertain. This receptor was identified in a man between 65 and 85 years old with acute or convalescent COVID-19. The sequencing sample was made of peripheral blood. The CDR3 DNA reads TGTGCCAGCAAGGGAGCGGGTGGCTACACCTTC. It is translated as CASKGAGGYTF.